This T cell receptor beta chain is drawn from a study of beta chain features in type 1 diabetes. Study-wide results and limits: Patients with Type 1 diabetes showed moderately but significantly shorter TCRB CDR3s in all four CD4+ subsets. The VDJ junctions of type 1 diabetes patients carried fewer insertions and more deletions.

A few counts support this clone. The antigen is unknown. TCRB transcripts that were expressed got sequenced, as all of the isolated RNA had been reverse transcribed. TCRdb's copy holds only in-frame clones and misses some; the assay was immunoSEQ multiplex PCR. The repertoire holds hundreds of thousands of clones, with around a sixth as singletons. The V end was cut by 7 bases, the J end by 4 bases, with 13 bases between. From germline, CDR1 is MNHNY and CDR2 SVGAGI (reference sequence). This CDR3 is 13 amino acids long. The receptor comes from a man younger than 35 in good health. The sample comprised naive CD4+ T cells from blood. The gene calls are TRBV6-6 and TRBJ1-2, with D possibly being TRBD1 (6 bases). The CDR3 DNA follows: TGTGCCAGCACCATGGAGGGGGGCTATGGCTACACCTTC. Encoded protein: CASTMEGGYGYTF.